This paragraph covers one TCR beta chain sequence. This clonotype was counted a few times. This clone's antigen is unknown. Base qualities were left out, and no much larger clone turns up one base away. CDR1 and CDR2 (SSHAT, FNYEAQ) derive from the germline V gene (reference sequence). From the cysteine up to the phenylalanine, the CDR3 has a length of 13 residues. Only the CDR3 part of the read is kept: 39 bases, read in frame from the first base. V ends up 5 bases short and J 13 bases short, with an unmatched junction base count of 9. This sample is drawn from a study of post-analysis software for immune sequencing data (dated by TCRdb to between 2014 and 2017). Looking at the study overall: Recorded disease courses included relapsing-remitting, secondary progressive and progressive-relapsing multiple sclerosis, with some patients lacking subtype annotation. Patient repertoires were compared against around 10 previously published healthy control repertoires from donors aged about 6 to 26 years. A subset of samples was prepared in parallel using single-end sample barcoding, then pooled and co-amplified after Illumina adapter ligation. Overall results and qualifications from the work: Significantly lower normalized Chao1 diversity was found in multiple sclerosis patients than in controls, suggesting substantial peripheral T-cell clonal expansion. The multiple sclerosis patient group was slightly younger than the control group. When samples were clustered directly using the F measure, samples prepared in the same batch co-clustered strongly, which prompted a batch-effect correction. A handful of TRBV segments, including TRBV5-6, TRBV5-1 and TRBV20-1, were significantly more frequent in patients than controls.

To demonstrate the VDJtools post-analysis software, the study profiled TCR beta repertoires from the peripheral blood of 13 young patients with multiple sclerosis. The patients with multiple sclerosis were children and adolescents between roughly 6 and 17 years of age. Library preparation used PCR. Data came from an Illumina HiSeq 2500. Unique molecular identifiers were incorporated into TCR beta cDNA libraries to reduce PCR and sequencing biases. Approximately 500,000 cDNA molecules were obtained for every 1 to 10 million input T cells, so each molecule roughly corresponded to one T cell. The patient libraries were prepared and sequenced with the same protocol used for the earlier healthy control dataset. Within a given batch, samples were prepared together, multiplexed and sequenced on the same HiSeq lane. Concerning the study's data processing: Raw barcoded reads were processed with MIGEC, discarding single-read molecular identifier groups before consensus assembly and CDR3 extraction. VDJtools was used for post-analysis of the clonotype tables, and diversity was normalized by down-sampling every dataset to the size of the smallest sample. To correct batch-related cross-sample contamination, repertoire overlap clustering matched CDR3 amino acid sequences but not nucleotide sequences. The public reads were reanalyzed by TCRdb: fastp trimming at Q25, MiXCR alignment, in-frame beta chains only. CDR3 protein duplicates are merged, each entry listing the most common genes and DNA. The V and J calls were determined by TCRdb, not by the authors. The sample includes 700,000 to 800,000 distinct CDR3 sequences, with less than 35% observed a single time. More than 0.45% of the sample is in the top ten clones.

The chain uses TRBV7-7 and TRBJ2-4, with 9 middle bases fitting TRBD1. The TCR originated in a girl aged 5 to 17 with multiple sclerosis. Sample: blood. The CDR3 sequence is CASSRRGQGVQYF. The sequenced DNA: TGTGCCAGCAGCCGACGGGGACAGGGTGTGCAGTACTTC.